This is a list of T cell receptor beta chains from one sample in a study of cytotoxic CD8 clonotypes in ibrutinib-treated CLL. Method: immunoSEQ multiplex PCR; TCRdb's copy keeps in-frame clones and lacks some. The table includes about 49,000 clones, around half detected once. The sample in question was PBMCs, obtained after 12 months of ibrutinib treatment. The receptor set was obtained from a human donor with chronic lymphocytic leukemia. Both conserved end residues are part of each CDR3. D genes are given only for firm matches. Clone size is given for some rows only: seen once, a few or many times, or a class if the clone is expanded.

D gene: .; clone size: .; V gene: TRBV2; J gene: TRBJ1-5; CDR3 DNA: TGTGCCAGCAGGGGGGGCAGGGTTGAAGGGCATCAGCCCCAGCATTTT; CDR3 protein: CASRGGRVEGHQPQHF
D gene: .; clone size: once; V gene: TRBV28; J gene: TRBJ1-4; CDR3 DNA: TGTGCCAGCAGCTGGAAGGGAAAACTGTTTTTT; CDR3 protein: CASSWKGKLFF
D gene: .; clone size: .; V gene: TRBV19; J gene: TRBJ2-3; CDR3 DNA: TGTGCCAGTAGAATACCTTTGGGAGATACGCAGTATTTT; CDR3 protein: CASRIPLGDTQYF
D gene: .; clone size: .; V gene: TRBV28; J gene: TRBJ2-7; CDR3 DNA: TGTGCCAGCGGAAGCCCCCTCGAGCAGTACTTC; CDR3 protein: CASGSPLEQYF
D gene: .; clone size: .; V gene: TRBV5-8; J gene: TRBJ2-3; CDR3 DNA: TGTGCCAGCAGCTTGGAGGGACTCCGCACAGATACGCAGTATTTT; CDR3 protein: CASSLEGLRTDTQYF
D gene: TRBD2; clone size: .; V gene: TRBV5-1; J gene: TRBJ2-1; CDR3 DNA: TGCGCCAGCTACCTTTCTGGGAGGGCCGACAATGAGCAGTTCTTC; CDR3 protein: CASYLSGRADNEQFF
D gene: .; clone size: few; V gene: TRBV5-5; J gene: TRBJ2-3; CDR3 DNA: TGTGCCAGCAGCTTGGAGGGGAATTTCATGGATACGCAGTATTTT; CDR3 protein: CASSLEGNFMDTQYF
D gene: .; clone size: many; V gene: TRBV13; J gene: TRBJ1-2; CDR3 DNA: TGTGCCAGCAGCTCCGGACAGATTGTTCAAGATGGCTACACCTTC; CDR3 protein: CASSSGQIVQDGYTF
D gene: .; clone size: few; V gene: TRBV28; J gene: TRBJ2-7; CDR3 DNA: TGTGCCAGCAGTCTCCTGGAGCACTACGAGCAGTACTTC; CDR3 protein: CASSLLEHYEQYF
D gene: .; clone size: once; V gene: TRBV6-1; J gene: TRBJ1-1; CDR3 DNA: TGTGCCCTTCGGGGTCAGGTGAACACTGAAGCTTTCTTT; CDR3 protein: CALRGQVNTEAFF
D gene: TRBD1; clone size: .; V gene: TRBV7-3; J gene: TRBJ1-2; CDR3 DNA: TGTGCCAGCAGCGGGACAGGGTCAGGGGGCTACACCTTC; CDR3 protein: CASSGTGSGGYTF
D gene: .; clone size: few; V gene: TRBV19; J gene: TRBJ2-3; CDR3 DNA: TGTGCCACCCAGCGGTCCAGCACAGATACGCAGTATTTT; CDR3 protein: CATQRSSTDTQYF
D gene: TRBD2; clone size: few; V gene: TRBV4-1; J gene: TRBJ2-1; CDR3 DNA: TGCGCCAGCAGCTTCGGACTAGCGGCCTCCTACAATGAGCAGTTCTTC; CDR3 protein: CASSFGLAASYNEQFF
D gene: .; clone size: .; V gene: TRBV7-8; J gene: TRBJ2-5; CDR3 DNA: TGTGCCAGCAGCTTAAGAGCAGGAAGTCGAGAGACCCAGTACTTC; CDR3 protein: CASSLRAGSRETQYF
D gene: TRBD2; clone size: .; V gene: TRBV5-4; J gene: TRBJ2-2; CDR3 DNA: TGTGCCAGCAGCCGGAACCTAGCGGGAGGTTTTATCGGGGAGCTGTTTTTT; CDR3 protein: CASSRNLAGGFIGELFF
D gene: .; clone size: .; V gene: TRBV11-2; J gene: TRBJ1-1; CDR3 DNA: TGTGCCAGCAGCTTAGATGGATGGGGTACGTTGGACACTGAAGCTTTCTTT; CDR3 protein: CASSLDGWGTLDTEAFF
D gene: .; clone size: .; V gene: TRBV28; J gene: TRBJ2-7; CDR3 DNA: TGTGCCAGCAGTATGACAGGTCGCGAGCAGTACTTC; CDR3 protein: CASSMTGREQYF
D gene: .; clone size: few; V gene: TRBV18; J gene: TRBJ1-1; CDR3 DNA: TGTGCCAGCTCTCTATCTGGGCCGACGAACACTGAAGCTTTCTTT; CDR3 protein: CASSLSGPTNTEAFF
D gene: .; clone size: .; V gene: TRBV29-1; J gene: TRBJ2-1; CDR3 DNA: TGCAGCGTTTCCCCCCCGAGCGGGTACAATGAGCAGTTCTTC; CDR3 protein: CSVSPPSGYNEQFF
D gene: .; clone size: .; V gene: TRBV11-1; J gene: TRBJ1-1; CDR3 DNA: TGTGCCAGCAGCCCGGTCGTCTGGGCTCAGCCTCAAGCTTTCTTT; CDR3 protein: CASSPVVWAQPQAFF
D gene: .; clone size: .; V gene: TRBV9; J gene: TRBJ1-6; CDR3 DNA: TGTGCCAGCAGCGTAATGAGTGACTCACCCCTCCACTTT; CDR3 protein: CASSVMSDSPLHF
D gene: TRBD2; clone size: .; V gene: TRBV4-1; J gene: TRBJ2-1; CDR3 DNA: TGCGCCAGCAGCCAAGGCCAGCCGGGACTACGAAATGAGCAGTTCTTC; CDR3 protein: CASSQGQPGLRNEQFF
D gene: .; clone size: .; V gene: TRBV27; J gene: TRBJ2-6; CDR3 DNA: TGTGCCAGCAGTCCCGGGTACGGGGCCAACGTCCTGACTTTC; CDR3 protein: CASSPGYGANVLTF
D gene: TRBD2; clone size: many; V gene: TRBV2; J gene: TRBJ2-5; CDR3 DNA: TGTGCCAGCTCCGGACTAGCGGAACAAGAGACCCAGTACTTC; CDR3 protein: CASSGLAEQETQYF
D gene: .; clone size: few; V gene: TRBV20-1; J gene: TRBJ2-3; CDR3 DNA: TGCAGTGCTAGCGTCCTAGATACGCAGTATTTT; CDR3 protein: CSASVLDTQYF
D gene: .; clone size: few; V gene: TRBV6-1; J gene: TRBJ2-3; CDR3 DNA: TGTGCCACCACAGGGTTAGATACGCAGTATTTT; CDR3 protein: CATTGLDTQYF
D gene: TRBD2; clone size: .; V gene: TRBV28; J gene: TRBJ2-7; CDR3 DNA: TGTGCCAGCGAGTCTAGCGGGAGGGGGGAGCAGTACTTC; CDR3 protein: CASESSGRGEQYF
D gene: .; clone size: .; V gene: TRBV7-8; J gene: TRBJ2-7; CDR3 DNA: TGTGCCAGCAGCTTCGAGGGGGTTTTGTACGAGCAGTACTTC; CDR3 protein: CASSFEGVLYEQYF
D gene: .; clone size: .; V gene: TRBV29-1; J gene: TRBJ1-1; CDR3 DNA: TGCAGCGCTAGGGAGATGACGAACACTGAAGCTTTCTTT; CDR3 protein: CSAREMTNTEAFF
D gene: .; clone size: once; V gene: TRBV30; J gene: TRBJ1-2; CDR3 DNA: TGTGCCTGGAGTGTACGGGATTGGAGGCCGGGGGGTTTCGGCTACACCTTC; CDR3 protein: CAWSVRDWRPGGFGYTF
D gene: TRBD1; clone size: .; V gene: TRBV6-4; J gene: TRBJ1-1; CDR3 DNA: TGTGCCAGCAGTCAGGGACAGGGAGGCACTGAAGCTTTCTTT; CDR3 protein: CASSQGQGGTEAFF
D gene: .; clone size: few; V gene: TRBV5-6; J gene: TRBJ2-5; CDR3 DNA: TGTGCCAGCAGCAAACAAGAGACCCAGTACTTC; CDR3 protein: CASSKQETQYF
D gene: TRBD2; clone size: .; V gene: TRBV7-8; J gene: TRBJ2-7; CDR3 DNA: TGTGCCAGCAGCTTGGCTATTAGCGGGAGATACGAGCAGTACTTC; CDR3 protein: CASSLAISGRYEQYF
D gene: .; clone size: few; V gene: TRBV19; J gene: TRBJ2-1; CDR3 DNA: TGTGCCAGTTCGACCGTTTCCTACAATGAGCAGTTCTTC; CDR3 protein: CASSTVSYNEQFF
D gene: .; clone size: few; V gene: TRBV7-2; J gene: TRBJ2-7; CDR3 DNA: TGTGCCAGCACCCTCTCCTACGAGCAGTACTTC; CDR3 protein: CASTLSYEQYF
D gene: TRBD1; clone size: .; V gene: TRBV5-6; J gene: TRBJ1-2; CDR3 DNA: TGTGCCAGCAGCGGGGACAGGGGCGCGCGGGGCTATGGCTACACCTTC; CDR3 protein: CASSGDRGARGYGYTF
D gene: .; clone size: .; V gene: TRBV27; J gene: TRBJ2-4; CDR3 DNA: TGTGCCAGCAGTTCAGTACTCCCATTAACCAAAAACATTCAGTACTTC; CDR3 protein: CASSSVLPLTKNIQYF
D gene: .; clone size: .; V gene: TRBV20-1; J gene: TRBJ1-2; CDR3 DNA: TGCAGTACGACTACTAACTATGGCTACACCTTC; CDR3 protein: CSTTTNYGYTF
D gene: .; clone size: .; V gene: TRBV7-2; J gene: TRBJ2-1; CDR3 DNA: TGTGCCAGCAGCCCCCAAGGAGGGGTACATAATGAGCAGTTCTTC; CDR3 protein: CASSPQGGVHNEQFF
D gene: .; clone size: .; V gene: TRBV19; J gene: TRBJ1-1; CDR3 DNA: TGTGCCAGCAGGGTGAGGACTGAAGCTTTCTTT; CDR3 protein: CASRVRTEAFF
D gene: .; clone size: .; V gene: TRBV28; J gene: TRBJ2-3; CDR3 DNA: TGTGCCAGCTGCTCCCCCGGGGGCCACACAGATACGCAGTATTTT; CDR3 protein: CASCSPGGHTDTQYF
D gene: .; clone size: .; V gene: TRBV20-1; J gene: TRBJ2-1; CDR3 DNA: TGCAGTGCTCACAGCGACAATGAGCAGTTCTTC; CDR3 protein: CSAHSDNEQFF
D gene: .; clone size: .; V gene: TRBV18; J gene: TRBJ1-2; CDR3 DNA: TGTGCCAGCTCACCAGGAAACGGCGGCTATGGCTACACCTTC; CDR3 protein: CASSPGNGGYGYTF
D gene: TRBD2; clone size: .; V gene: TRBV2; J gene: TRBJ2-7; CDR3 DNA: TGTGCCAGCAGTGAGGTCAGCGGGAAGAACGAGCAGTACTTC; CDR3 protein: CASSEVSGKNEQYF
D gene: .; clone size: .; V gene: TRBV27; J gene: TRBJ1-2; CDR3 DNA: TGTGCCAGCAGTTTCGGGGAAGGCTATGGCTACACCTTC; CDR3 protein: CASSFGEGYGYTF
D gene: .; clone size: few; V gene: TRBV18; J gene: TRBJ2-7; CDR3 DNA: TGTGCCAGCTCACCTAACAGTCCTTCACTCTCCTACGAGCAGTACTTC; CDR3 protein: CASSPNSPSLSYEQYF
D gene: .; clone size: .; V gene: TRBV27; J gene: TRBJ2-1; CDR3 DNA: TGTGCCAGCAGATCGGACGGAATCCGAGAGCAGTTCTTC; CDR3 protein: CASRSDGIREQFF
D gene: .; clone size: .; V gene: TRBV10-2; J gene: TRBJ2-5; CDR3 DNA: TGCGCCAGCAGTGAGGGAGAGACCCAGTACTTC; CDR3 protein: CASSEGETQYF
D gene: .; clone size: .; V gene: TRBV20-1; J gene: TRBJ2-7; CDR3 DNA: TGCAGTGCTACTTACGAGCAGTACTTC; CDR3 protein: CSATYEQYF
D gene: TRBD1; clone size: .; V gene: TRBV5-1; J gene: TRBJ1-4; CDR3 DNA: TGCGCCAGCAGCTTACAGGGGGGTGAAAAACTGTTTTTT; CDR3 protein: CASSLQGGEKLFF